These 8 T cell receptor beta chains came from one sample sequenced in a study of cytomegalovirus exposure and HLA in healthy donors. This PCR relied on a set of 60 Vbeta primers and 13 Jbeta primers. Measured with immunoSEQ multiplex PCR; TCRdb has only the in-frame clones, and not every one. The sample records more than 90,000 clones, 79% being singletons. The sample was PBMCs. The receptor source for this set is a woman in her late teens or twenties in good health and CMV-seropositive.

The chain is built from TRBV5-4 and TRBJ2-7; 9 nucleotides line up with TRBD2. The CDR3 is made up of 15 amino acids. Losses at the gene ends were 1 base for V and 2 bases for J; bases not matched to a gene: 4. Germline V lookup: CDR1 SGHNT, CDR2 YYREEE (reference sequence). This CDR3 reads CASSLSAGGAYEQYF. CDR3 DNA sequence: TGTGCCAGCAGCTTGTCCGCGGGAGGGGCCTACGAGCAGTACTTC.

The chain couples TRBV9 to TRBJ2-7, with 9 positions matching TRBD2. The CDR3 is 15 amino acids. Trimming at V came to 4 bases and at J to 7 bases, leaving 12 bases not matched to a gene. Germline loops: CDR1 SGDLS, CDR2 YYNGEE. The CDR3 bases are TGTGCCAGCAGCCCCCGACTAGCGGACTCGGGGGAGCAGTACTTC. Amino acid sequence: CASSPRLADSGEQYF.

This clone has a single count. The rearrangement uses TRBV5-1 and TRBJ2-1; TRBD2 agrees at 11 bases. CDR1 SGHRS and CDR2 YFSETQ come from the germline V gene. The V gene end was trimmed by 2 bases and the J gene end by 4 bases; junction bases not matched to a gene: 5. The CDR3 contains 16 residues. This chain's CDR3 is CASSLLAGVTYNEQFF. The CDR3 DNA sequence: TGCGCCAGCAGCTTACTAGCGGGAGTAACGTACAATGAGCAGTTCTTC.

This chain joins TRBV5-1 and TRBJ1-1; perhaps TRBD1 as D (5 bases). Germline-derived CDR1 and CDR2 are SGHRS and YFSETQ. Trimming shortened V by 0 bases and J by 5 bases, and 14 bases separated the two germline ends. This CDR3 has 15 residues. CDR3 residues: CASSLAVGRGTEAFF. The CDR3 DNA is TGCGCCAGCAGCTTGGCCGTAGGGAGGGGAACTGAAGCTTTCTTT.

This sequence joins TRBV9 and TRBJ2-7; 9 bases map to TRBD2. Germline V gene data show CDR1 as SGDLS and CDR2 as YYNGEE. Losses at the gene ends were 6 bases for V and 5 bases for J; bases not matched to a gene: 9. The CDR3 length is 14 residues. The CDR3 DNA reads as TGTGCCAGCATTCGAACCGGGACTAGCCACGAGCAGTACTTC. Translation: CASIRTGTSHEQYF.

V gene TRBV9 combines with J gene TRBJ2-5; 7 bases are shared with TRBD1. The CDR3 extends over 14 amino acids. The germline V gene encodes CDR1 SGDLS and CDR2 YYNGEE. V lost 4 bases to trimming and J lost 2 bases; unmatched junction nucleotides: 5. The DNA of the CDR3 is TGTGCCAGCAGCCCCCGACAGGGTCAAGAGACCCAGTACTTC. This gives the protein CASSPRQGQETQYF. Supplemented by reference TRBV9 and TRBJ2-5, the full variable domain reads DSGVTQTPKHLITATGQRVTLRCSPRSGDLSVYWYQQSLDQGLQFLIQYYNGEERAKGNILERFSAQQFPDLHSELNLSSLELGDSALYFCASSPRQGQETQYFGPGTRLLVL.

The rearrangement uses TRBV2 and TRBJ2-4; TRBD1 matches at 7 bases. The CDR3 sequence is 13 residues long. The V and J ends lost 6 bases and 9 bases, in that order; junction bases with no gene match: 8. Germline CDR1 reads SNHLY; CDR2 reads FYNNEI. The CDR3 DNA sequence: TGTGCCAGCAGGACAGGGTCTCTGGGCATTCAGTACTTC. The encoded protein is CASRTGSLGIQYF.

The rearrangement uses TRBV5-1 and TRBJ2-1; 9 bases agree with TRBD2. Germline V gene data show CDR1 as SGHRS and CDR2 as YFSETQ. The CDR3 loop spans 14 amino acids. J gave up 5 bases and V 3 bases, and 3 bases lay outside the gene matches. As DNA, the CDR3 is TGCGCCAGCAGCTATATAGCGGGAGACAATGAGCAGTTCTTC. This encodes CASSYIAGDNEQFF.